The source of this T cell receptor beta chain is a study of cytomegalovirus exposure and HLA in healthy donors. Assay: immunoSEQ multiplex PCR; the TCRdb copy retains only in-frame clones and omits some. This sample has 100,000 or so clones, with 85% found just once. This clone was seen once. Antigen unknown. Overall study findings and caveats: Among TCR sequences, most were rare, though some public TCRs appeared in many donors. Listed as cytomegalovirus-associated were approximately 160 TCR beta chains. Published work reported that the classifier diagnosed cytomegalovirus status with high specificity and sensitivity. In vitro experiments confirmed that three CMV-associated chains were specific for CMV antigens.

The material sequenced was PBMCs. The sequence was collected from a man in his late teens or twenties in good health and CMV-seropositive.

Here the CDR3 DNA reads TGTGCCAGCAGCTTAGTTATGACTAGCGGGATTTTAAATGAGCAGTTCTTC. It yields the protein CASSLVMTSGILNEQFF. The chain uses TRBV7-9 and TRBJ2-1; 11 bases align to TRBD2. CDR1 and CDR2 (germline): SEHNR, FQNEAQ (reference sequence). V was pared by 1 base and J by 7 bases, with 9 bases of the junction left unmatched. The CDR3 spans 17 residues.